Listed here are 31 T cell receptor beta chains from one sample, sequenced in a study of control samples from healthy donors and cancer patients. Produced via immunoSEQ multiplex PCR; TCRdb's table is partial and in-frame only. The repertoire has about 71,000 clones, roughly 86% of them found once; the top ten carry under 20%. The specimen sequenced was PBMCs. These TCRs come from a man in his sixties with lung cancer.

The chain is built from TRBV7-2 and TRBJ2-1; D is ambiguous. CDR3 length: 15 residues. Trimming cost V 1 base and J 5 bases, with 12 bases left between them. Germline V gene lookup returns CDR1 SGHTA and CDR2 FQGNSA. CDR3 sequence reads: CASSLEGNRDNEQFF. CDR3 bases: TGTGCCAGCAGCTTAGAAGGGAATCGGGACAATGAGCAGTTCTTC.

This clone was seen a single time. The rearrangement links TRBV10-1 to TRBJ2-4, with a possible D match to TRBD2 (6 bases). The CDR3 length is 14 residues. V shed 2 bases and J shed 1 base, with 6 bases lying between them. Germline loops: CDR1 WNHNN, CDR2 SYGVQD (reference sequence). DNA of the CDR3: TGCGCCAGCAGTGAGGGGGGGGCCAAAAACATTCAGTACTTC. As protein: CASSEGGAKNIQYF.

In DNA, the CDR3 is TGCGCCAGCAAGAAGGACAGGGGGAGCACAGATACGCAGTATTTT. Translation gives CASKKDRGSTDTQYF. V and J are TRBV10-1 and TRBJ2-3; TRBD1 matches at 10 bases. Germline V gene lookup returns CDR1 WNHNN and CDR2 SYGVQD (reference sequence). After removal of 7 bases from V and 0 bases from J, the junction contained 4 bases not matched to a gene. This CDR3 region has 15 residues.

The chain recombines TRBV11-1 with TRBJ2-6; no reliable D call. Germline CDR1 reads SGHAT; CDR2 reads FQDESV (reference sequence). Trimming removed 5 bases from V and 4 bases from J, with 3 bases in between. This CDR3 has 12 amino acids. The CDR3 nucleotides are TGTGCCAGCAGCCTGGGGGCCAACGTCCTGACTTTC. It specifies CASSLGANVLTF.

V usage is TRBV5-1 and J usage is TRBJ2-2; TRBD2 aligns across 10 bases. There are 17 residues in the CDR3. V was clipped by 4 bases and J by 2 bases; unmatched bases: 8. Germline V CDR1 and CDR2: SGHRS, YFSETQ. CDR3 in amino acids: CASSLESSGGNTGELFF. The CDR3 DNA follows: TGCGCCAGCAGCCTGGAGTCTAGCGGGGGTAACACCGGGGAGCTGTTTTTT.

The J gene is TRBJ2-2, the V gene TRBV24-1, with 8 bases lining up with TRBD1. The junction had 5 bases not matched to a gene; V was cut back by 1 base and J by 2 bases. The CDR3 sequence is 17 residues long. The germline V gene encodes CDR1 KGHDR and CDR2 SFDVKD. CDR3 sequence (DNA): TGTGCCACCAGTGATTTCGGACAGGGAGGAAACACCGGGGAGCTGTTTTTT. Its translation is CATSDFGQGGNTGELFF.

The chain links TRBV18 to TRBJ2-1, with TRBD1 matching over 11 bases. Trimming removed 4 bases from V and 1 base from J; junction bases left unmatched: 6. The CDR3 spans 17 residues. Looked up from germline, CDR1 is KGHSH and CDR2 is LQKENI. The CDR3 DNA is TGTGCCAGCTCACGCGATGGGGACAGGGGGTCCTACAATGAGCAGTTCTTC. Amino acid sequence: CASSRDGDRGSYNEQFF.

The V and J genes are TRBV24-1 and TRBJ2-6; 9 nucleotides match TRBD1. Germline V gene sequence: CDR1 KGHDR, CDR2 SFDVKD. The CDR3 spans 18 residues. Trimming removed 4 bases from V and 3 bases from J; junction bases left unmatched: 9. CDR3 DNA sequence: TGTGCCACCAGTGAAGTGACCGGGACAGGGCATGGGGCCAACGTCCTGACTTTC. This sequence encodes CATSEVTGTGHGANVLTF.

The chain carries TRBV15 and TRBJ2-7; D ambiguous. Trimming pared 0 bases from V and 2 bases from J, leaving 5 bases between. Germline assignment: CDR1 LNHNV and CDR2 YYDKDF (reference sequence). The CDR3 runs 13 residues. Here the CDR3 reads CATSRDYTYEQYV. Here the CDR3 DNA reads TGTGCCACCAGCAGAGATTATACCTACGAGCAGTACGTC.

V is TRBV16 and J is TRBJ1-5; D call uncertain. The germline V and J ends were trimmed by 0 bases and 0 bases, with 3 bases remaining between them. CDR1 is KGHSY and CDR2 is FQNENV in the germline V gene. The CDR3 is 14 amino acids. The chain's CDR3 is CASSQSGSNQPQHF. In DNA, the CDR3 is TGTGCCAGCAGCCAATCGGGTAGCAATCAGCCCCAGCATTTT.

The rearrangement links TRBV25-1 to TRBJ2-7, with 8 bases aligning to TRBD1. Trimming at V came to 7 bases and at J to 5 bases, leaving 4 bases not matched to a gene. This CDR3 comprises 12 residues. Per germline, CDR1 MGHDK and CDR2 SYGVNS. CDR3 nucleotides: TGTGCCAGCACCAGGACAGGGAACGAGCAGTACTTC. Encoded protein: CASTRTGNEQYF.

CDR3 coding DNA: TGTGCCAGCAGTGAGGGGGACAGGCTCTACGAGCAGTACTTC. Its protein product is CASSEGDRLYEQYF. The chain employs TRBV6-1 and TRBJ2-7; 8 bases are a match to TRBD1. V shed 3 bases, J shed 3 bases, and the junction held 4 bases outside the gene matches. The CDR3 spans 14 residues. CDR1 and CDR2 (germline): MNHNS, SASEGT.

The chain recombines TRBV5-1 with TRBJ2-1; perhaps TRBD2 as D (5 bases). The germline V gene encodes CDR1 SGHRS and CDR2 YFSETQ. CDR3 length: 13 amino acids. V was trimmed by 0 bases and J by 6 bases, leaving 7 bases between them. The CDR3 DNA reads TGCGCCAGCAGCTTGGGAGGGCTCAATGAGCAGTTCTTC. It specifies CASSLGGLNEQFF.

The chain combines TRBV4-2 with TRBJ2-1; 8 bases match TRBD2. With 5 bases clipped from V and 0 bases from J, the junction kept 6 bases outside the gene matches. Germline-derived CDR1 and CDR2 are LGHNA and YNFKEQ. The CDR3 loop spans 16 amino acids. The chain's CDR3 is CASSSGGASSYNEQFF. CDR3 nucleotides: TGTGCCAGCAGCTCGGGGGGGGCGAGCTCCTACAATGAGCAGTTCTTC.

The sample holds a few counts of this clone. V usage is TRBV5-5 and J usage is TRBJ1-5; tentatively, D is TRBD1 (6 bases). Germline CDR1 and CDR2: SGHKS and YYEKEE (reference sequence). Trimming cost V 3 bases and J 6 bases, with 13 bases left between them. The length of the CDR3 is 14 residues. The CDR3 nucleotides read TGTGCCAGCAGCTACGCAGGGGAAGGTCAGCCCCAGCATTTT. Its protein is CASSYAGEGQPQHF.

This rearrangement joins TRBV5-1 to TRBJ1-2; a weak D match, TRBD1 (6 bases). CDR1 and CDR2 from the germline V gene are SGHRS and YFSETQ. V dropped 0 bases and J dropped 9 bases, with 12 bases sitting between them. This CDR3 has 13 amino acids. This CDR3 is CASSLGQALRYTF. As DNA, the CDR3 is TGCGCCAGCAGCTTGGGACAGGCCCTGCGCTACACCTTC. Full variable domain (rest looked up from reference TRBV5-1 and TRBJ1-2): KAGVTQTPRYLIKTRGQQVTLSCSPISGHRSVSWYQQTPGQGLQFLFEYFSETQRNKGNFPGRFSGRQFSNSRSEMNVSTLELGDSALYLCASSLGQALRYTFGSGTRLTVV.

The chain is built from TRBV5-1 and TRBJ1-2; no definite D call. V lost 5 bases, J lost 4 bases, and 9 bases lay in between. Germline CDR1 SGHRS, CDR2 YFSETQ. The CDR3 loop spans 12 amino acids. Here the CDR3 DNA reads TGCGCCAGCAGTCTGGACTTCTATGGCTACACCTTC. This encodes CASSLDFYGYTF.

This chain connects TRBV6-4 to TRBJ2-1; D remains unclear. The CDR3 covers 13 residues. With 3 bases removed from V and 12 bases from J, the gap between germline ends came to 15 bases. Germline V lookup: CDR1 MRHNA, CDR2 SNTAGT. The CDR3 sequence is CASSELPISSQFF. CDR3 DNA sequence: TGTGCCAGCAGTGAACTCCCCATCTCCTCGCAGTTCTTC.

This clone was found once. CDR3 loop: CASSLGGINEKLFF. The CDR3 DNA is TGTGCCAGCAGCTTAGGAGGAATTAATGAAAAACTGTTTTTT. This chain uses TRBV7-2 with TRBJ1-4; D unclear. The germline gives CDR1 SGHTA, CDR2 FQGNSA. With 1 base removed from V and 4 bases from J, the gap between germline ends came to 7 bases. The CDR3 extends over 14 amino acids.

V usage is TRBV7-2 and J usage is TRBJ1-2; 7 positions match TRBD1. The germline V gene encodes CDR1 SGHTA and CDR2 FQGNSA. The CDR3 is 12 amino acids. The J segment lost 5 bases and the V segment lost 7 bases, leaving 4 bases of the junction unmatched. As DNA, the CDR3 is TGTGCCAGCATGCGGGGACAGTATGGCTACACCTTC. This encodes CASMRGQYGYTF.

The sample holds a few counts of this clone. The V call is TRBV11-1, the J call TRBJ2-5; TRBD1 matches at 7 bases. After removal of 6 bases from V and 2 bases from J, the junction contained 3 bases not matched to a gene. The germline gives CDR1 SGHAT, CDR2 FQDESV (reference sequence). The CDR3 is 13 residues long. The CDR3, as DNA: TGTGCCAGCAGGGGACAGACTCAAGAGACCCAGTACTTC. Amino acid sequence: CASRGQTQETQYF.

Note on this clone: The sample contains more than one DNA sequence encoding this CDR3. This chain uses TRBV9 with TRBJ2-3; D perhaps matches TRBD1 (6 bases). The CDR3 is 20 amino acids. V was clipped by 0 bases and J by 0 bases, with 23 bases between them. Germline V gene sequence: CDR1 SGDLS, CDR2 YYNGEE. The CDR3 bases are TGTGCCAGCAGCGTAGTTTCCCCCCTATGGGGGCAGGGAAGCACAGATACGCAGTATTTT. This codes for CASSVVSPLWGQGSTDTQYF.

This sequence joins TRBV6-5 and TRBJ1-1; tentatively, D is TRBD1 (6 bases). The CDR3 length is 10 residues. V lost 8 bases and J 11 bases, leaving 12 bases between the germline ends. The germline V gene has CDR1 MNHEY and CDR2 SVGAGI. The CDR3 reads CASGGGGAFF. In nucleotides, the CDR3 is TGTGCCAGCGGAGGAGGGGGGGCTTTCTTT.

The V call is TRBV9, the J call TRBJ2-1, with a possible D match to TRBD2 (6 bases). V lost 0 bases, J lost 7 bases, and 17 bases lay in between. CDR3 length equals 16 residues. Germline-derived CDR1 and CDR2 are SGDLS and YYNGEE. The CDR3, as DNA: TGTGCCAGCAGCGTAGACCCGCAGGGAGGAGGGAATGAGCAGTTCTTC. As protein: CASSVDPQGGGNEQFF.

This sequence joins TRBV25-1 and TRBJ1-1; unclear D gene. Looked up from germline, CDR1 is MGHDK and CDR2 is SYGVNS. Trimming pared 7 bases from V and 3 bases from J, leaving 12 bases between. There are 13 residues in the CDR3. In DNA, the CDR3 is TGTGCCAGCAAACCACCCCACGACACTGAAGCTTTCTTT. Translating it yields CASKPPHDTEAFF. Full variable domain (rest looked up from reference TRBV25-1 and TRBJ1-1): EADIYQTPRYLVIGTGKKITLECSQTMGHDKMYWYQQDPGMELHLIHYSYGVNSTEKGDLSSESTVSRIRTEHFPLTLESARPSHTSQYLCASKPPHDTEAFFGQGTRLTVV.

The chain uses TRBV5-1 and TRBJ2-5; D is unclear. Trimming took 6 bases from V and 1 from J, leaving 13 bases between them. Germline V CDR1 and CDR2: SGHRS, YFSETQ. This CDR3 is built from 14 residues. The CDR3 bases are TGCGCCAGCAATCTCTGGGAAGTCCAAGAGACCCAGTACTTC. Protein: CASNLWEVQETQYF.

This CDR3 reads CASSVDGGSGNTIYF. The CDR3, as DNA: TGTGCCAGCAGCGTAGATGGGGGATCTGGAAACACCATATATTTT. This sequence joins TRBV9 and TRBJ1-3; tentatively, D is TRBD1 (5 bases). V was trimmed by 0 bases and J by 1 base, leaving 8 bases between them. Germline CDR1 SGDLS, CDR2 YYNGEE. This CDR3 spans 15 amino acids.

This clone was seen a handful of times. The chain recombines TRBV5-6 with TRBJ2-2; no clear D. This CDR3 is built from 16 residues. Per germline, CDR1 SGHDT and CDR2 YYEEEE. With 4 bases removed from V and 3 bases from J, the gap between germline ends came to 16 bases. The chain's CDR3 is CASSPPGVVYTGELFF. The DNA for the CDR3 is TGTGCCAGCAGCCCTCCTGGGGTTGTGTACACCGGGGAGCTGTTTTTT.

The chain uses TRBV2 and TRBJ2-3, with D possibly matching TRBD2 (5 bases). This CDR3 has 14 residues. The germline V gene has CDR1 SNHLY and CDR2 FYNNEI. V lost 5 bases and J lost 5, with 14 bases in between. The CDR3 here is CASSIRLAGDTQYF. The CDR3 coding sequence is TGTGCCAGCAGTATAAGGCTAGCTGGAGATACGCAGTATTTT. The complete variable domain, with remaining parts taken from reference TRBV2 and TRBJ2-3, reads EPEVTQTPSHQVTQMGQEVILRCVPISNHLYFYWYRQILGQKVEFLVSFYNNEISEKSEIFDDQFSVERPDGSNFTLKIRSTKLEDSAMYFCASSIRLAGDTQYFGPGTRLTVL.

This chain uses TRBV5-1 with TRBJ1-1; D not certain. The germline V and J ends were trimmed by 2 bases and 5 bases, with 7 bases remaining between them. CDR1 SGHRS and CDR2 YFSETQ come from the germline V gene. The CDR3 is 12 amino acids. CDR3 coding DNA: TGCGCCAGCAGCTTTGGGGTTACTGAAGCTTTCTTT. It translates to CASSFGVTEAFF.

This clone was counted only a few times. This chain links TRBV24-1 with TRBJ2-3; 8 nucleotides match TRBD2. Germline loops: CDR1 KGHDR, CDR2 SFDVKD. The CDR3 runs to 14 residues. V lost 5 bases, J lost 4 bases, and 4 bases stayed unmatched. CDR3 region: CATSVGLASDTQYF. Here the CDR3 DNA reads TGTGCCACCAGTGTTGGACTAGCATCAGATACGCAGTATTTT.